This T cell receptor (beta chain) was identified in a study of T cell repertoires in cytomegalovirus infection. Findings and limits, study-wide: Dominating the ex vivo response were TCR beta clonotypes that were CMV-specific and HLA-C-restricted. Pooled public TCR beta family frequency picked out CMV carriers with the relevant HLA.

MiXCR, applied by TCRdb to the reads, yields one record per CDR3 protein. The profile shows about 530,000 distinct CDR3 sequences, 26% of them singletons. About this clonotype: Its target is unknown.

The germline V and J ends were trimmed by 2 bases and 7 bases, with 9 bases remaining between them. CDR3 length equals 13 residues. This clonotype originated in a human donor in good health (CMV status not recorded). Some clones in this sample may be carry-over from other donors' samples. Sequenced sample: PBMCs. The V and J genes are TRBV12-3 or TRBV12-4 and TRBJ2-1; D unresolved. The CDR3 sequence: CASSLFGLNEQFF. The DNA for the CDR3 is TGTGCCAGCAGTTTATTTGGGCTTAATGAGCAGTTCTTC.